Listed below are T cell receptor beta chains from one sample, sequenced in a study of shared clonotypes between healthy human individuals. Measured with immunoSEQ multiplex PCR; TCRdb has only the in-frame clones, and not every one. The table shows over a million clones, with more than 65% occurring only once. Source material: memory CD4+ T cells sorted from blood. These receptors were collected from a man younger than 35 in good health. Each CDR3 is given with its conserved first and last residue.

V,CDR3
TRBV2,CASSGGAIYNEQFF
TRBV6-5,CASSGGYNSPLHF
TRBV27,CASTRGTSGGLSTDTQYF
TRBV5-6,CASRRTGFGSGANVLTF
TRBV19,CASSIEASLGQTSYEQYF
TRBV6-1,CASSAISGSADTQYF
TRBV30,CAWRGDWTSGNTIYF
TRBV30,CAWSVPGRGRGTEAFF
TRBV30,CAWSVRENIQYF
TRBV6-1,CASSGGAGSISYEQYF
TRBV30,CAWSVVGSYNEQFF
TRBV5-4,CASSLLGSGTSTDTQYF
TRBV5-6,CASTPSGGVGNTIYF
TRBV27,CASSPMDIMNTEAFF
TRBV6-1,CASRTTQGAGNTIYF
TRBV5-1,CASSLAGAATYF
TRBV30,CAWSVGGKETQYF
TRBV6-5,CASSYSLGRTEAFF
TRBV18,CASSPVGTRGETQYF
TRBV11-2,CASTLGQMNTEAFF
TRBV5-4,CASSQAGTTSGIAYEQYF
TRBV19,CASSPGQSANYGYTF
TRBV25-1,CASSRERSERAEAFF
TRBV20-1,CSAEINTEAFF
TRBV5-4,CASSSSLRGLVDTQYF
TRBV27,CASSLVVGQPQHF
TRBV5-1,CASSFRDTGYEQYF
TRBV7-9,CATRGGAANIQYF
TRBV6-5,CASSLSGSRETQYF
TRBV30,CAWSRQGIEQFF
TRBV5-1,CASSVAGVSSYEQYF
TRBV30,CAWSKENYGYTF
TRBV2,CASRGTSGGPDTQYF
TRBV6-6,CASSPQGGNQPQHF
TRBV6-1,CASRDLLNTEAFF
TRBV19,CASTLRQIATNEKLFF
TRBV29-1,CSVETGGTFTEAFF
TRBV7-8,CASSFNILGGDSYSYTF
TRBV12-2,CASRPLAGLNTGELFF
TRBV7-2,CASSLGVGQGGYEQYF
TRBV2,CASSRTSGNTDTQYF
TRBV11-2,CASSFTSETQYF
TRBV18,CASSPTTGQETQYF
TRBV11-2,CASSLGASGTGGEKLFF
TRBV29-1,CSVIPGDSYGYTF
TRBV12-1,CASSWGLAVNTGELFF
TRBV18,CASSLQGDTEAFF
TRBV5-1,CASSPRPQYRNEQFF
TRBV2,CASSVGGYTF
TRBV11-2,CASSLTGPYGYTF
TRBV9,CASSVSAGVEETQYF